This entry lists 31 T cell receptor beta chains sequenced from one sample in a study of OX40 agonist ivuxolimab in advanced cancers. Clones were read by immunoSEQ multiplex PCR, and TCRdb kept only the in-frame ones, dropping some. The data show roughly 73,000 clones, 70% to 90% seen once. Here the sequenced sample was CD4+ or CD8+ T cells sorted from blood, taken in a trial of the OX40 agonist ivuxolimab. Source of these receptors: an adult with an advanced solid tumor such as melanoma, head and neck, liver or kidney cancer.

The table lists this clone with a count of one. The genes are TRBV18 and TRBJ1-1; D gene unclear. V lost 5 bases and J 0 bases, leaving 13 bases between the germline ends. Germline lookup yields CDR1 KGHSH and CDR2 LQKENI. The CDR3 is made up of 15 amino acids. DNA of the CDR3: TGTGCCAGCTCAATGGTACGGGAATTGAACACTGAAGCTTTCTTT. Protein product: CASSMVRELNTEAFF.

The chain joins TRBV7-3 to TRBJ2-3, with D unclear. Germline V CDR1 and CDR2: SGHTA, FQGTGA. The length of the CDR3 is 15 residues. V gave up 4 bases and J gave up 6 bases, with 17 bases separating them. The CDR3 protein is CASSSSGQSRDTQYF. The CDR3 DNA reads as TGTGCCAGCAGCTCCTCGGGCCAGTCGCGGGATACGCAGTATTTT.

The V call is TRBV11-2, the J call TRBJ1-1, with no clear D. The germline gives CDR1 SGHAT, CDR2 FQNNGV. V was cut by 0 bases and J by 10 bases, with 12 bases left in between. The CDR3 totals 13 residues. The CDR3 bases are TGTGCCAGCAGCTTAGATCTCGAGGTAGGAGCTTTCTTT. Its translation is CASSLDLEVGAFF.

The chain employs TRBV6-1 and TRBJ2-7, with D tentatively TRBD1 (6 bases). Germline V gene sequence: CDR1 MNHNS, CDR2 SASEGT. The CDR3 is made up of 13 amino acids. Trimming removed 9 bases from V and 1 base from J, with 13 bases in between. In nucleotides, the CDR3 is TGTGCCAGTTACAGGGCCAATTCCTACGAGCAGTACTTC. It translates to CASYRANSYEQYF.

This sequence joins TRBV20-1 and TRBJ1-1, with D possibly matching TRBD1 (5 bases). Germline-derived CDR1 and CDR2 are DFQATT and SNEGSKA (reference sequence). This CDR3 is 11 amino acids long. V was shortened by 4 bases and J by 5 bases, with 8 bases between the two germline ends. The CDR3 region has the DNA TGCAGTGCTATTCAGGGTACTGAAGCTTTCTTT. Its protein is CSAIQGTEAFF.

The chain combines TRBV6-1 with TRBJ2-5; TRBD2 agrees at 8 bases. Germline V gives CDR1 MNHNS, CDR2 SASEGT. Trimming took 4 bases from V and 4 from J; bases not matched to a gene: 5. CDR3 length: 14 amino acids. CDR3 amino acids: CASSGPGGRETQYF. The CDR3 DNA follows: TGTGCCAGCAGTGGACCGGGGGGGAGAGAGACCCAGTACTTC.

This chain joins TRBV9 and TRBJ1-1; D is unclear. There are 14 residues in the CDR3. From germline, CDR1 is SGDLS and CDR2 YYNGEE. V lost 0 bases, J lost 1 base, and 7 bases lay in between. CDR3 region: CASSVEPENTEAFF. Here the CDR3 DNA reads TGTGCCAGCAGCGTAGAGCCAGAGAACACTGAAGCTTTCTTT.

This rearrangement joins TRBV13 to TRBJ2-3; D call uncertain. CDR1 is PRHDT, CDR2 FYEKMQ, per germline (reference sequence). V was shortened by 5 bases and J by 4 bases, with 22 bases between the two germline ends. The CDR3 covers 17 residues. This chain's CDR3 is CASSHTMLVTMADTQYF. CDR3 nucleotides: TGTGCCAGCAGCCACACCATGCTAGTTACTATGGCAGATACGCAGTATTTT.

The chain recombines TRBV10-3 with TRBJ1-2; D uncertain. CDR3 size: 13 residues. Germline V CDR1 and CDR2: ENHRY, SYGVKD. V lost 8 bases, J lost 7 bases, and 17 bases lay in between. The CDR3 is CAIRNVKLIGYTF. Here the CDR3 DNA reads TGTGCCATCCGTAATGTAAAATTAATTGGCTACACCTTC.

This clone was recorded only once. The rearrangement joins TRBV6-1 to TRBJ2-7; the match to TRBD1 covers 10 bases. CDR1 MNHNS and CDR2 SASEGT come from the germline V gene. V lost 7 bases to trimming and J lost 3 bases; unmatched junction nucleotides: 6. The CDR3 spans 14 residues. The CDR3 is CASNPGQGFYEQYF. The CDR3 nucleotides read TGTGCCAGCAATCCGGGACAGGGGTTCTACGAGCAGTACTTC.

This chain connects TRBV18 to TRBJ2-3; 7 nucleotides line up with TRBD2. J was trimmed by 4 bases and V by 3 bases; bases with no gene match: 1. The CDR3 spans 13 residues. Germline CDR1 reads KGHSH; CDR2 reads LQKENI. CDR3 in amino acids: CASSPAGADTQYF. The CDR3 DNA is TGTGCCAGCTCACCCGCGGGGGCAGATACGCAGTATTTT.

This chain joins TRBV18 and TRBJ2-3; possible D gene TRBD1, 5 bases. Trimming left V 1 base short and J 3 bases short, with 14 bases between. Germline V gene data show CDR1 as KGHSH and CDR2 as LQKENI. CDR3 length: 16 amino acids. The CDR3: CASSPRQTGFTDTQYF. The CDR3, as DNA: TGTGCCAGCTCACCACGGCAAACAGGTTTTACAGATACGCAGTATTTT.

V gene TRBV7-2 combines with J gene TRBJ2-1, with 14 bases identical to TRBD2. V lost 4 bases, J lost 12 bases, and 8 bases stayed unmatched. The CDR3 contains 15 residues. Germline assignment: CDR1 SGHTA and CDR2 FQGNSA. The CDR3 nucleotides are TGTGCCAGCAGCTCGGGACTAGCGGGAGTCGCGGGGCAGTTCTTC. This encodes CASSSGLAGVAGQFF.

The chain carries TRBV18 and TRBJ1-1; D not certain. The germline CDR1 and CDR2 sequences are KGHSH and LQKENI. Trimming took off 2 bases at V and 0 bases at J, with 4 bases between the two ends. The CDR3 contains 13 residues. The DNA for the CDR3 is TGTGCCAGCTCACCATGGGTGAACACTGAAGCTTTCTTT. It specifies CASSPWVNTEAFF.

This chain uses TRBV9 with TRBJ2-7; the D gene is possibly TRBD1 (6 bases). The CDR3 spans 14 residues. CDR1 SGDLS and CDR2 YYNGEE come from the germline V gene. The germline V and J ends were trimmed by 4 bases and 2 bases, with 13 bases remaining between them. The CDR3 nucleotides read TGTGCCAGCAGCATCCGACAGGAAACCTACGAGCAGTACTTC. Translation: CASSIRQETYEQYF.

This sequence joins TRBV6-5 and TRBJ1-2; no definite D call. Trimming cost V 0 bases and J 7 bases, with 18 bases left between them. The CDR3 covers 16 residues. Germline-derived CDR1 and CDR2 are MNHEY and SVGAGI. CDR3 nucleotide sequence: TGTGCCAGCAGTTACTCATCGCGCTACCTTTTAGGTGGCTACACCTTC. Amino acids: CASSYSSRYLLGGYTF.

The chain joins TRBV9 to TRBJ1-1, with TRBD1 matching over 7 bases. The CDR3 runs 14 residues. Trimming removed 3 bases from V and 5 bases from J; junction bases left unmatched: 7. CDR1 is SGDLS and CDR2 is YYNGEE in the germline V gene. The CDR3 reads CASSGGGLETEAFF. The CDR3 bases are TGTGCCAGCAGCGGAGGGGGCTTAGAGACTGAAGCTTTCTTT.

The V call is TRBV28, the J call TRBJ1-2; 7 bases agree with TRBD1. The CDR3 has 16 residues. The germline gives CDR1 MDHEN, CDR2 SYDVKM. V was clipped by 2 bases and J by 8 bases; unmatched bases: 14. Here the CDR3 reads CASSLPHPTGLGGYTF. The CDR3 DNA reads TGTGCCAGCAGTTTACCCCACCCGACAGGGTTGGGAGGCTACACCTTC.

The chain uses TRBV19 and TRBJ2-5; tentatively, D is TRBD1 or TRBD2 (5 bases each). The CDR3 covers 13 residues. The V gene lost 3 bases and the J gene lost 8 bases, with 13 bases spanning the gap. Germline assignment: CDR1 LNHDA and CDR2 SQIVND (reference sequence). The CDR3, as DNA: TGTGCCAGTAGTATGGGGACCCGGGGAACCCAGTACTTC. This codes for CASSMGTRGTQYF.

The rearrangement links TRBV15 to TRBJ1-5; no firm D call. Germline V gene data show CDR1 as LNHNV and CDR2 as YYDKDF (reference sequence). This CDR3 is built from 17 residues. The V and J ends lost 0 bases and 3 bases respectively, with 15 bases between them. CDR3 amino acids: CATSREAGGVVNQPQHF. The CDR3 DNA follows: TGTGCCACCAGCAGAGAGGCGGGAGGTGTTGTCAATCAGCCCCAGCATTTT.

The gene calls are TRBV10-3 and TRBJ2-3; 8 nucleotides match TRBD2. CDR3 length: 15 amino acids. Germline V CDR1 and CDR2: ENHRY, SYGVKD. V trimming: 3 bases; J trimming: 0 bases; junction bases outside the gene matches: 2. This CDR3 reads CAISELAGSTDTQYF. The CDR3 DNA reads as TGTGCCATCAGTGAATTAGCGGGGAGCACAGATACGCAGTATTTT.

The rearrangement joins TRBV7-2 to TRBJ2-3; 7 bases match TRBD2. V trimming: 1 base; J trimming: 4 bases; junction bases outside the gene matches: 11. This CDR3 has 17 amino acids. Germline CDR1 reads SGHTA; CDR2 reads FQGNSA. CDR3 protein: CASSLVTLASGPDTQYF. CDR3 nucleotide sequence: TGTGCCAGCAGCTTAGTTACCCTAGCTAGCGGCCCAGATACGCAGTATTTT.

The V gene is TRBV9, the J gene TRBJ2-1, with a possible D match to TRBD2 (7 bases). Germline V gene sequence: CDR1 SGDLS, CDR2 YYNGEE. CDR3 length: 16 amino acids. The V gene lost 0 bases and the J gene lost 2 bases, with 12 bases spanning the gap. In DNA, the CDR3 is TGTGCCAGCAGCGTAGGGGGCGGGGGCCCCTACAATGAGCAGTTCTTC. Protein sequence: CASSVGGGGPYNEQFF. Using reference TRBV9 and TRBJ2-1 for the parts outside the CDR3, the full variable domain is DSGVTQTPKHLITATGQRVTLRCSPRSGDLSVYWYQQSLDQGLQFLIQYYNGEERAKGNILERFSAQQFPDLHSELNLSSLELGDSALYFCASSVGGGGPYNEQFFGPGTRLTVL.

This chain uses TRBV4-1 with TRBJ1-3; 9 bases align to TRBD1. CDR1 is MGHRA, CDR2 YSYEKL, per germline. This CDR3 region has 14 residues. V lost 4 bases to trimming and J lost 8 bases; unmatched junction nucleotides: 6. The DNA of the CDR3 is TGCGCCAGCAGCCCCTGGACAGGGGCGGACACCATATATTTT. Translated: CASSPWTGADTIYF.

This clone has just one count. The junction differs from germline at one of its ends, possibly a read error. The rearrangement joins TRBV28 to TRBJ1-1; D is ambiguous. The CDR3 has 14 amino acids. Germline V lookup: CDR1 MDHEN, CDR2 SYDVKM. CDR3 residues: CASMPDFLNIEAFF. The CDR3 bases are TGTGCCAGCATGCCGGATTTCTTGAACATTGAAGCTTTCTTT.

The CDR3 nucleotides read TGTGCCAGTATGGGGGGCCCGTTGAGCAATCAGCCCCAGCATTTT. Encoded protein: CASMGGPLSNQPQHF. The chain couples TRBV19 to TRBJ1-5; D is perhaps TRBD1 (6 bases). The CDR3 runs to 15 residues. V dropped 7 bases and J dropped 1 base, with 14 bases sitting between them. In germline, CDR1 is LNHDA, CDR2 SQIVND (reference sequence).

As to this clone: The same CDR3 is also encoded by other DNA sequences in this sample. V gene TRBV28 combines with J gene TRBJ2-5; D gene unclear. V dropped 5 bases and J dropped 1 base, with 5 bases sitting between them. The CDR3 loop spans 12 amino acids. Germline V gives CDR1 MDHEN, CDR2 SYDVKM. The CDR3 bases are TGTGCCAGCAGTCTAACCCAAGAGACCCAGTACTTC. Translating gives CASSLTQETQYF.

V and J are TRBV7-2 and TRBJ2-7; D not resolved. The CDR3 covers 14 residues. V lost 7 bases to trimming and J lost 2 bases, with 15 bases between them. Germline lookup yields CDR1 SGHTA and CDR2 FQGNSA. This chain's CDR3 is CASTPGLRAYEQYF. CDR3 in DNA: TGTGCCAGCACCCCGGGCTTGCGCGCCTACGAGCAGTACTTC.

The chain is built from TRBV19 and TRBJ1-1; no firm D call. The V end lost 3 bases, the J end lost 1 base, and 15 bases lay between the germline ends. The CDR3 is made up of 16 amino acids. Germline CDR1 reads LNHDA; CDR2 reads SQIVND (reference sequence). CDR3 coding DNA: TGTGCCAGTAGTATGGTGACCGCCCAAAGGAACACTGAAGCTTTCTTT. Protein sequence: CASSMVTAQRNTEAFF.

This CDR3 is CSASGAGVEFF. CDR3 sequence (DNA): TGCAGTGCCTCGGGAGCGGGGGTGGAGTTCTTC. J is TRBJ2-1 and V is TRBV20-1; 8 bases are shared with TRBD2. V gave up 6 bases and J gave up 14 bases; unmatched junction bases: 9. This CDR3 region has 11 residues. CDR1 is DFQATT, CDR2 SNEGSKA, per germline (reference sequence).

The rearrangement links TRBV5-4 to TRBJ2-7; D is ambiguous. CDR1 is SGHNT and CDR2 is YYREEE in the germline V gene (reference sequence). V lost 4 bases, J lost 2 bases, and 16 bases lay in between. This CDR3 has 15 residues. CDR3 DNA: TGTGCCAGCAGCCTCCCAATGGCCCATACCTACGAGCAGTACTTC. This codes for CASSLPMAHTYEQYF. Variable domain in full (rest from reference TRBV5-4 and TRBJ2-7): ETGVTQSPTHLIKTRGQQVTLRCSSQSGHNTVSWYQQALGQGPQFIFQYYREEENGRGNFPPRFSGLQFPNYSSELNVNALELDDSALYLCASSLPMAHTYEQYFGPGTRLTVT.